This note documents a single TCR beta chain sequence. Germline V CDR1 and CDR2: MNHEY, SMNVEV (reference sequence). V lost 5 bases and J 5 bases, leaving 24 bases between the germline ends. This CDR3 has 17 residues. These data originate in a study of blood T cell repertoires in COVID-19. Participant-given clinical history determined each cohort assignment. Authors' analysis steps: Reference gene primers were amplified, and this amplification served to estimate nucleated cell counts. Profiled with immunoSEQ multiplex PCR; TCRdb holds only in-frame clones, not every one. The DNA was the basis for D and trimming; V, J and clone size are from that table. The sample lists fewer than 500,000 clones, roughly 90% seen once, with about 0.89% in the top ten.

The chain links TRBV27 to TRBJ2-5; D is uncertain. The clonotype originates from a woman in her 30s with acute COVID-19. The sequenced material came from PBMCs or T cells enriched from blood (not recorded which). CDR3 DNA sequence: TGTGCCAGCAGTCTCCTTCCTGGGCCGTCAGGTGGGGAGACCCAGTACTTC. Translation: CASSLLPGPSGGETQYF.